The clone carrying this T cell receptor (beta chain) was found once. As processed by the authors: Counts of nucleated cells, estimated from reference gene primer amplification, were obtained. Assay used: immunoSEQ multiplex PCR; TCRdb lists only in-frame clones, some missing. Clonal size and the V and J genes are those of that table, whereas D and trimming came from the DNA. The sample has over 200,000 clones; roughly four fifths are singletons. The entry originates in a study of blood T cell repertoires in COVID-19. Study-level information: Samples came from the United States, Italy and Spain, spanning acute and convalescent COVID-19. The analysed material was cDNA or gDNA that came from T cells, B-cell-depleted T cells, or PBMCs.

Unmatched junction bases numbered 6, after V lost 5 bases and J lost 10 bases. The germline V gene encodes CDR1 ENHRY and CDR2 SYGVKD. The CDR3 spans 14 residues. What was sequenced was peripheral blood. The TCR was taken from a middle-aged woman with active or convalescent COVID-19. This chain links TRBV10-3 with TRBJ1-6; 9 bases align to TRBD1. The CDR3 DNA sequence: TGTGCCATCAGTAGTACAGGGGGCGGATCACCCCTCCACTTT. This gives the protein CAISSTGGGSPLHF.